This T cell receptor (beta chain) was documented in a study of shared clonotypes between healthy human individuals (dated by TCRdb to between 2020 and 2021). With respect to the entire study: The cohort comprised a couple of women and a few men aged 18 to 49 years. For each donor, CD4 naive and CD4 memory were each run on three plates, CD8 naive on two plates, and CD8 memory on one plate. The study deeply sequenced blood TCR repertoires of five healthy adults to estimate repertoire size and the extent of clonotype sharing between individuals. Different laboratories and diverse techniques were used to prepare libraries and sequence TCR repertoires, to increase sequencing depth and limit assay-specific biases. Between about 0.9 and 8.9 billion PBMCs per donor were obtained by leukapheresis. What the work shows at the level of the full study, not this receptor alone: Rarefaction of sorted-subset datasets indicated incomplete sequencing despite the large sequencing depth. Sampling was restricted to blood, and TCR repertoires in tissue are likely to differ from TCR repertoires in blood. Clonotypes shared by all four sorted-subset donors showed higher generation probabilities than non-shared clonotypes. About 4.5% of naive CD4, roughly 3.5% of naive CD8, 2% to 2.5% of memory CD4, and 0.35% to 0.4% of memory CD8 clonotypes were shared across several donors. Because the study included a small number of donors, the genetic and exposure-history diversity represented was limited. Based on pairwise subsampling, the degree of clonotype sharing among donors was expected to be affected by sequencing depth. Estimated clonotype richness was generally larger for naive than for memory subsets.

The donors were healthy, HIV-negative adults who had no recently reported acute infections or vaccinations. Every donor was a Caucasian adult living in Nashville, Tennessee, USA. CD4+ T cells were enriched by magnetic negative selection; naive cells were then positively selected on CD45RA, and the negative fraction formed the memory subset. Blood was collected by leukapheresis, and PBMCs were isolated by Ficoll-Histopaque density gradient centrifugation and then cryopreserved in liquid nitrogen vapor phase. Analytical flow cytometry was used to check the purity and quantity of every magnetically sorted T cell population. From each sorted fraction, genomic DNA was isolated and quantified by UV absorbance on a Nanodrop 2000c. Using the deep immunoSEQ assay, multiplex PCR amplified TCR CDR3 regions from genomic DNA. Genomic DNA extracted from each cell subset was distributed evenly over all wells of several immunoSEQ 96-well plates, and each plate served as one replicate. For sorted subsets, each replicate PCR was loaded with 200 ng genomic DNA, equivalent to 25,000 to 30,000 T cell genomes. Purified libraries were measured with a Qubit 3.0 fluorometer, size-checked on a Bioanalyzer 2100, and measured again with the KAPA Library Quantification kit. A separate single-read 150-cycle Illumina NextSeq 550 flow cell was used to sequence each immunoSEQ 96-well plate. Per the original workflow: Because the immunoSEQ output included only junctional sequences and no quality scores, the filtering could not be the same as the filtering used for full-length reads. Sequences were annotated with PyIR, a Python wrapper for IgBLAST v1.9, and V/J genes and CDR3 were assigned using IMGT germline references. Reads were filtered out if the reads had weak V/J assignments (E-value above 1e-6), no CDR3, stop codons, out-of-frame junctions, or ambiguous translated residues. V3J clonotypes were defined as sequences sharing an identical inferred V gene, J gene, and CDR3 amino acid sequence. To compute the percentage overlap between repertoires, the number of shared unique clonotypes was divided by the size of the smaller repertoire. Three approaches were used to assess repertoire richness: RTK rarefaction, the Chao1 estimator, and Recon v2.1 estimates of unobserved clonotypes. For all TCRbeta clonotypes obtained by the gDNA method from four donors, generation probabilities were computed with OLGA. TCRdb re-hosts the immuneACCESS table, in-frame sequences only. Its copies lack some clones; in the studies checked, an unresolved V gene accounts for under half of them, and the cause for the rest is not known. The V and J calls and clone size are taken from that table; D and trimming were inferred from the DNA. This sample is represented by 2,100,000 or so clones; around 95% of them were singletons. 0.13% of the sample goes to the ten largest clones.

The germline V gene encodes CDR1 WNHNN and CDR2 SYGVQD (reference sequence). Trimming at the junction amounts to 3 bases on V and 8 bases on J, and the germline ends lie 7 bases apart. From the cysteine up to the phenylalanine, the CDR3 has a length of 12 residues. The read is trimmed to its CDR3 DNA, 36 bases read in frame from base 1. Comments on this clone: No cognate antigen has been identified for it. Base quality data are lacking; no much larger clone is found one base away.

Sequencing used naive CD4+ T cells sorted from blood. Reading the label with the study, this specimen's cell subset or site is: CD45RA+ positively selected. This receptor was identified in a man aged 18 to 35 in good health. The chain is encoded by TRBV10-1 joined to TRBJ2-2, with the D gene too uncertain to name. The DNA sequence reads TGCGCCAGCAGTGATGGGGTGGGGGAGCTGTTTTTT. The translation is CASSDGVGELFF.